The 27 T cell receptor beta chains presented below share a single source sample, sequenced in a study of T-cell memory formation after mild COVID-19. MiXCR, run by TCRdb on the 5' RACE reads, gives a single entry per CDR3 protein. This repertoire shows hundreds of thousands of distinct CDR3 sequences, roughly 22% found once; its top ten account for approximately 12%. What was sequenced was PBMCs or a T cell subset sorted from them (not recorded which). These receptors all come from an adult woman who had mild COVID-19 (a few samples of this study predate the infection). Cell type and time point are not known.

The chain couples TRBV18 to TRBJ1-1; D call uncertain. Looked up from germline, CDR1 is KGHSH and CDR2 is LQKENI. The V end lost 4 bases, the J end lost 5 bases, and 11 bases lay between the germline ends. The CDR3 totals 13 residues. The CDR3 DNA reads TGTGCCAGCTCACGGCCAGCCGGGACTGAAGCTTTCTTT. It codes for CASSRPAGTEAFF.

The chain combines TRBV29-1 with TRBJ2-7, with 12 bases matching TRBD2. This CDR3 is 15 amino acids long. The trim removed 7 bases at V and 5 bases at J, leaving 12 bases unmatched. Germline assignment: CDR1 SQVTM and CDR2 ANQGSEA. The CDR3 coding sequence is TGCAGCGCCCTACTAGCGGGAGGCGGGTCCCACGAGCAGTACTTC. It specifies CSALLAGGGSHEQYF.

The chain has TRBV7-8 and TRBJ2-1, with D perhaps TRBD2 (6 bases). The CDR3 is made up of 16 amino acids. CDR1 SGHVS and CDR2 FQNEAQ come from the germline V gene. The ends were cut back, 1 base at V and 5 bases at J, with 15 bases in the middle. Here the CDR3 DNA reads TGTGCCAGCAGCTTAGGGGCCCTAGCGCCTCACAATGAGCAGTTCTTC. Its protein product is CASSLGALAPHNEQFF.

The J gene is TRBJ1-4, the V gene TRBV7-8; tentatively, D is TRBD1 (5 bases). Germline V gene data show CDR1 as SGHVS and CDR2 as FQNEAQ. V was shortened by 3 bases and J by 3 bases, with 8 bases between the two germline ends. There are 14 residues in the CDR3. The CDR3 here is CASSFRAANEKLFF. CDR3 coding DNA: TGTGCCAGCAGCTTCAGGGCGGCTAATGAAAAACTGTTTTTT.

This chain uses TRBV7-2 with TRBJ2-1, with D possibly TRBD2 on 6 matching bases. Per the germline V gene, CDR1 is SGHTA and CDR2 is FQGNSA. Trimming shortened V by 4 bases and J by 9 bases, and 13 bases separated the two germline ends. The CDR3 length is 13 residues. CDR3 residues: CASSWDRRGEQFF. The CDR3 nucleotides read TGTGCCAGCAGCTGGGATCGGAGGGGTGAGCAGTTCTTC.

This chain's CDR3 is CASSLTTGVENMIQYF. The DNA of the CDR3 is TGTGCCAGCAGCCTAACGACGGGAGTAGAAAACATGATTCAGTACTTC. This chain links TRBV7-9 with TRBJ2-4, with D possibly being TRBD2 (6 bases). Trimming removed 5 bases from V and 10 bases from J, with 24 bases in between. CDR1 and CDR2 from the germline V gene are SEHNR and FQNEAQ (reference sequence). This CDR3 spans 16 amino acids.

This clonotype was seen many times. The chain employs TRBV15 and TRBJ2-5, with unresolved D. The V end lost 0 bases, the J end lost 5 bases, and 4 bases lay between the germline ends. CDR3 length: 12 residues. CDR1 is LNHNV and CDR2 is YYDKDF in the germline V gene (reference sequence). The CDR3 DNA sequence: TGTGCCACCAGCAGAGAAAGGGAGACCCAGTACTTC. This sequence encodes CATSRERETQYF.

This clonotype came up a few times. The rearrangement uses TRBV3-1 and TRBJ2-2; 9 positions match TRBD1. The germline gives CDR1 LGHDT, CDR2 YNNKEL (reference sequence). This CDR3 spans 21 amino acids. Trimming cost V 0 bases and J 5 bases; bases outside gene matches: 19. CDR3 DNA: TGTGCCAGCAGCCAAGAAGCCCCTCCTGAAAAAGGACAGGGGAAAACCGGGGAGCTGTTTTTT. This codes for CASSQEAPPEKGQGKTGELFF.

In nucleotides, the CDR3 is TGCGCCAGCAGCCCAGGACGCGGGGGGAAGACTGAAGCTTTCTTT. It codes for CASSPGRGGKTEAFF. This chain connects TRBV4-1 to TRBJ1-1, with D possibly matching TRBD1 (5 bases). V shed 4 bases and J shed 5 bases, with 17 bases lying between them. This CDR3 has 15 amino acids. Germline CDR1 and CDR2: MGHRA and YSYEKL.

This rearrangement joins TRBV6-5 to TRBJ2-2, with D unclear. Trimming cost V 5 bases and J 7 bases, with 8 bases left between them. The CDR3 runs 12 residues. Germline V lookup: CDR1 MNHEY, CDR2 SVGAGI. CDR3 sequence: CASSRTLGELFF. In nucleotides, the CDR3 is TGTGCCAGCAGTCGGACCCTCGGGGAGCTGTTTTTT.

The gene calls are TRBV28 and TRBJ2-4; D may be TRBD1 (6 bases). Between the trimmed V and J ends, which lost 4 bases and 1 base, there was a span of 14 bases. The CDR3 length is 16 residues. From germline, CDR1 is MDHEN and CDR2 SYDVKM. DNA for the CDR3: TGTGCCAGCAGTTCCCCGGGTAGGGGGGCCAAAAACATTCAGTACTTC. Protein product: CASSSPGRGAKNIQYF.

This clonotype was picked up a small number of times. The CDR3 loop is CASSQDLAKGGRGTGYTF. In DNA, the CDR3 is TGTGCCAGCAGCCAAGATTTGGCCAAAGGGGGCAGGGGAACTGGCTACACCTTC. V gene TRBV3-1 combines with J gene TRBJ1-2; 7 nucleotides align to TRBD1. The CDR3 spans 18 residues. With V trimmed by 0 bases and J by 7 bases, 17 bases remained unmatched. CDR1 and CDR2 from the germline V gene are LGHDT and YNNKEL (reference sequence).

This chain joins TRBV7-2 and TRBJ2-7, with 7 nucleotides matching TRBD2. This CDR3 comprises 16 residues. Trimming took 5 bases from V and 0 from J; bases not matched to a gene: 10. The germline gives CDR1 SGHTA, CDR2 FQGNSA. DNA of the CDR3: TGTGCCAGCAGCCCAGCGCTAGCGGACCCCTCCTACGAGCAGTACTTC. The encoded protein is CASSPALADPSYEQYF.

V gene TRBV5-8 combines with J gene TRBJ2-7; either TRBD1 or TRBD2 may fit D (5 bases each). V was clipped by 2 bases and J by 2 bases, with 17 bases between them. Per germline, CDR1 SGHTS and CDR2 YDEGEE. The length of the CDR3 is 16 residues. The chain's CDR3 is CASSFVLSWGTYEQYF. The CDR3, as DNA: TGTGCCAGCAGCTTCGTACTCTCCTGGGGGACCTACGAGCAGTACTTC.

This chain links TRBV24-1 with TRBJ2-1, with 8 bases that match TRBD1. The V segment lost 5 bases and the J segment 5 bases; nucleotides outside the gene matches: 7. This CDR3 spans 15 amino acids. Germline V gene data show CDR1 as KGHDR and CDR2 as SFDVKD. CDR3 sequence (DNA): TGTGCCACCAGTGGTACCGGGACAGGCAACAATGAGCAGTTCTTC. Protein sequence: CATSGTGTGNNEQFF.

This chain connects TRBV5-1 to TRBJ1-1; maybe TRBD1 (5 bases). This CDR3 spans 14 amino acids. Germline assignment: CDR1 SGHRS and CDR2 YFSETQ. V was pared by 5 bases and J by 2 bases, with 13 bases between. This chain's CDR3 is CASRPGTLNTEAFF. The CDR3 nucleotides read TGCGCCAGCAGACCCGGGACCCTCAACACTGAAGCTTTCTTT.

This sequence joins TRBV6-5 and TRBJ2-3; perhaps D is TRBD1 or TRBD2 (6 bases each). V lost 0 bases and J lost 3, with 13 bases in between. This CDR3 is 16 amino acids long. Germline assignment: CDR1 MNHEY and CDR2 SVGAGI. The CDR3 region is CASSYSKGGPTDTQYF. CDR3 DNA: TGTGCCAGCAGTTACTCGAAGGGGGGTCCTACAGATACGCAGTATTTT.

A few counts support this clonotype. V gene TRBV7-9 combines with J gene TRBJ2-7, with 9 nucleotides matching TRBD2. The germline V gene has CDR1 SEHNR and CDR2 FQNEAQ (reference sequence). Trimming at V came to 3 bases and at J to 6 bases, leaving 15 bases not matched to a gene. CDR3 length: 17 residues. The CDR3 DNA follows: TGTGCCAGCAGCTTCCGTGGACGTGGCGGGAGGGCCCGCGAGCAGTACTTC. It yields the protein CASSFRGRGGRAREQYF.

CDR3 amino acids: CASSLTSGGAFGTDTQYF. The CDR3 bases are TGCGCCAGCAGCTTGACTAGCGGGGGGGCGTTTGGCACAGATACGCAGTATTTT. This rearrangement joins TRBV5-1 to TRBJ2-3; 13 bases are a match to TRBD2. Germline V gene data show CDR1 as SGHRS and CDR2 as YFSETQ. After removal of 1 base from V and 1 base from J, the junction contained 6 bases not matched to a gene. The CDR3 contains 18 residues.

The chain uses TRBV30 and TRBJ2-7; 10 bases match TRBD2. V shed 3 bases and J 4 bases; nucleotides not matched to a gene: 6. There are 14 residues in the CDR3. Germline loops: CDR1 GTSNPN, CDR2 SVGIG (reference sequence). The CDR3 nucleotides read TGTGCCTGGAGCACACTAGCGGGAACGTACGAGCAGTACTTC. It codes for CAWSTLAGTYEQYF. The variable domain in full, with the rest retrieved from reference TRBV30 and TRBJ2-7, is SQTIHQWPATLVQPVGSPLSLECTVEGTSNPNLYWYRQAAGRGLQLLFYSVGIGQISSEVPQNLSASRPQDRQFILSSKKLLLSDSGFYLCAWSTLAGTYEQYFGPGTRLTVT.

The sample holds a few counts of this clonotype. The chain has TRBV29-1 and TRBJ2-3; 9 bases align to TRBD2. The CDR3 length is 14 residues. The V gene's germline CDR1 is SQVTM and CDR2 ANQGSEA. The CDR3 protein is CSDGAGGLTDTQYF. The CDR3 DNA is TGCAGTGACGGTGCGGGGGGGCTAACAGATACGCAGTATTTT.

The sample holds a few counts of this clonotype. Here the CDR3 reads CASSDGTSSIYEQYF. CDR3 coding DNA: TGTGCCAGCAGCGATGGGACTAGCTCTATTTACGAGCAGTACTTC. This chain links TRBV3-1 with TRBJ2-7; TRBD2 matches at 9 bases. CDR1 LGHDT and CDR2 YNNKEL come from the germline V gene (reference sequence). Trimming took 5 bases from V and 4 from J; bases not matched to a gene: 9. The CDR3 has 15 amino acids.

This CDR3 reads CASSTQGGATGELFF. CDR3 coding DNA: TGTGCCAGCAGCACCCAGGGAGGGGCAACCGGGGAGCTGTTTTTT. This rearrangement joins TRBV7-2 to TRBJ2-2, with 7 bases that match TRBD2. Germline values: CDR1 SGHTA, CDR2 FQGNSA. The V and J ends lost 5 bases and 5 bases, in that order; junction bases with no gene match: 8. CDR3 size: 15 residues. The full variable domain, completed using reference TRBV7-2 and TRBJ2-2, is GAGVSQSPSNKVTEKGKDVELRCDPISGHTALYWYRQSLGQGLEFLIYFQGNSAPDKSGLPSDRFSAERTGGSVSTLTIQRTQQEDSAVYLCASSTQGGATGELFFGEGSRLTVL.

The V call is TRBV15, the J call TRBJ2-2, with unresolved D. This CDR3 has 15 residues. CDR1 and CDR2 (germline): LNHNV, YYDKDF (reference sequence). The germline V and J ends were trimmed by 3 bases and 6 bases, with 14 bases remaining between them. CDR3 in amino acids: CATSRAPKGSGELFF. In DNA form, the CDR3 reads TGTGCCACCAGCAGGGCCCCGAAAGGGTCCGGGGAGCTGTTTTTT.

This clonotype was counted only a few times. The chain carries TRBV12-3 or TRBV12-4 and TRBJ1-4, with 9 bases lining up with TRBD1. The CDR3 consists of 14 residues. Trimming at V came to 3 bases and at J to 5 bases, leaving 1 base not matched to a gene. DNA of the CDR3: TGTGCCAGCAGTTTTGGGACAGGGAATGAAAAACTGTTTTTT. Its protein product is CASSFGTGNEKLFF.

This chain connects TRBV20-1 to TRBJ1-2, with 7 bases lining up with TRBD1. The CDR3 sequence is 16 residues long. Trimming removed 1 base from V and 1 base from J; junction bases left unmatched: 9. CDR1 is DFQATT, CDR2 SNEGSKA, per germline (reference sequence). For the CDR3, the DNA is TGCAGTGCTAGAGCGCTGAGGGGGCAGGGTAACTATGGCTACACCTTC. Translating gives CSARALRGQGNYGYTF.

This clonotype showed up many times. The chain links TRBV12-3 or TRBV12-4 to TRBJ2-7; the D is unclear. V was clipped by 6 bases and J by 3 bases, with 12 bases between them. The CDR3 loop spans 13 amino acids. This CDR3 reads CASSLDGDYEQYF. DNA for the CDR3: TGTGCCAGCAGCCTGGACGGTGACTACGAGCAGTACTTC.